Shown below are 14 T cell receptor beta chains from a single sample sequenced in a study of cytomegalovirus exposure and HLA in healthy donors. The PCR ran on 60 Vbeta and 13 Jbeta primers. Libraries were prepared by immunoSEQ multiplex PCR; TCRdb keeps only in-frame clonotypes and omits some of them. The sample carries roughly 150,000 clones, roughly 68% recorded once. Specimen: PBMCs. These receptor sequences come from a man aged 25 to 45 in good health and CMV-seropositive.

This clone was found once. This chain links TRBV19 with TRBJ1-3; TRBD1 matches 7 bases. Per the germline V gene, CDR1 is LNHDA and CDR2 is SQIVND (reference sequence). V lost 3 bases and J lost 4; bases outside the gene matches: 12. The CDR3 consists of 17 residues. CDR3 region: CASSMGGQMGSGNTIYF. In DNA, the CDR3 is TGTGCCAGTAGTATGGGGGGACAGATGGGGTCGGGAAACACCATATATTTT.

The rearrangement uses TRBV5-4 and TRBJ2-5; 11 bases are a match to TRBD1. Germline V gene data show CDR1 as SGHNT and CDR2 as YYREEE (reference sequence). The CDR3 runs 14 residues. The V and J ends lost 4 bases and 11 bases, in that order; junction bases with no gene match: 10. The CDR3 reads CASSRTGGEREQYF. The CDR3 DNA reads TGTGCCAGCAGCCGGACAGGGGGCGAACGTGAGCAGTACTTC.

The rearrangement joins TRBV21-1 to TRBJ2-1; the D call in the table, TRBD2, was not verified against the DNA. TRBV21-1 is labeled a pseudogene. The CDR3 runs to 14 residues. The CDR3 sequence is CASSKKMREEEQFF. The CDR3 nucleotides are TGTGCCAGCAGCAAAAAGATGCGGGAGGAGGAGCAGTTCTTC.

V is TRBV7-9 and J is TRBJ2-7, with 8 bases that match TRBD2. Unmatched junction bases numbered 9, after V lost 5 bases and J lost 0 bases. The CDR3 has 16 amino acids. Per germline, CDR1 SEHNR and CDR2 FQNEAQ (reference sequence). The CDR3 nucleotides are TGTGCCAGCAGCACAAGTCCCGGGACTAGCTCCTACGAGCAGTACTTC. Encoded protein: CASSTSPGTSSYEQYF.

The J gene is TRBJ2-1, the V gene TRBV4-1, with 10 bases fitting TRBD2. Germline V gene lookup returns CDR1 MGHRA and CDR2 YSYEKL. V gave up 1 base and J gave up 7 bases; unmatched junction bases: 13. The CDR3 is 18 residues long. This chain's CDR3 is CASSQGATGASGSNEQFF. The CDR3, as DNA: TGCGCCAGCAGCCAAGGCGCTACCGGGGCTAGCGGGAGTAATGAGCAGTTCTTC.

The gene calls are TRBV5-5 and TRBJ1-5; TRBD1 matches at 7 bases. From germline, CDR1 is SGHKS and CDR2 YYEKEE (reference sequence). Trimming removed 5 bases from V and 5 bases from J; junction bases left unmatched: 19. The CDR3 runs 18 residues. The CDR3 DNA reads TGTGCCAGCAGGCTTAGGAGCGAACGGACAGGAAAGTATCAGCCCCAGCATTTT. Its protein product is CASRLRSERTGKYQPQHF.

CDR3 protein: CASSAFPNQPQHF. The CDR3 DNA sequence: TGTGCCAGCAGCGCCTTCCCGAATCAGCCCCAGCATTTT. This chain links TRBV9 with TRBJ1-5; D gene unclear. Per germline, CDR1 SGDLS and CDR2 YYNGEE. V was shortened by 3 bases and J by 4 bases, with 8 bases between the two germline ends. This CDR3 is 13 amino acids long.

V and J are TRBV5-1 and TRBJ2-7, with 11 nucleotides matching TRBD2. The CDR3 has 17 amino acids. Trimming at V came to 5 bases and at J to 5 bases, leaving 15 bases not matched to a gene. Germline values: CDR1 SGHRS, CDR2 YFSETQ. CDR3 coding DNA: TGCGCCAGCAGTCATCTTTTAGCGGGAGGGGGGGGAGACGAGCAGTACTTC. This encodes CASSHLLAGGGGDEQYF.

In DNA form, the CDR3 reads TGCGCCAGCAGGGTAGCGGGGTACACAGATACGCAGTATTTT. This codes for CASRVAGYTDTQYF. V gene TRBV10-2 combines with J gene TRBJ2-3, with TRBD2 identical over 8 bases. Looked up from germline, CDR1 is WSHSY and CDR2 is SAAADI. J lost 2 bases, V lost 6 bases, and 4 bases had no gene match. The CDR3 totals 14 residues.

V gene TRBV2 combines with J gene TRBJ1-5; possible D gene TRBD1, 5 bases. The V gene lost 7 bases and the J gene lost 1 base, with 14 bases spanning the gap. This CDR3 has 15 residues. In germline, CDR1 is SNHLY, CDR2 FYNNEI. CDR3 in amino acids: CASTLRSGSNQPQHF. The CDR3, as DNA: TGTGCCAGCACTCTGAGGTCAGGGAGCAATCAGCCCCAGCATTTT.

V is TRBV30 and J is TRBJ2-5; tentative D call: TRBD2 (6 bases). The assigned J gene may be wrong: the sequence end matches TRBJ2-7 better. This CDR3 spans 13 amino acids. Germline loops: CDR1 GTSNPN, CDR2 SVGIG (reference sequence). The DNA for the CDR3 is TGTGCCTGGAGTAAGGCGGGAACCTACGAGCAGTACTTC. As protein: CAWSKAGTYEQYF.

There are a few counts of this clone. The chain employs TRBV13 and TRBJ2-7; 7 bases line up with TRBD2. The CDR3 is made up of 15 amino acids. Germline V CDR1 and CDR2: PRHDT, FYEKMQ (reference sequence). Unmatched junction bases numbered 9, after V lost 7 bases and J lost 0 bases. The CDR3 sequence: CASTTYGRRSYEQYF. The CDR3 nucleotides are TGTGCCAGCACCACTTACGGGAGGCGCTCCTACGAGCAGTACTTC.

The J gene is TRBJ1-1, the V gene TRBV6-5; D is perhaps TRBD1 (6 bases). Trimming stripped 7 bases from V and 9 bases from J, with 18 bases between. The CDR3 sequence is 13 residues long. Germline values: CDR1 MNHEY, CDR2 SVGAGI. Here the CDR3 DNA reads TGTGCCAGCACTCTAAAGGGAGGGACAAAAGCTTTCTTT. Its protein product is CASTLKGGTKAFF.

The chain is built from TRBV7-9 and TRBJ2-3; perhaps TRBD1 as D (6 bases). The CDR3 spans 19 residues. CDR1 and CDR2 from the germline V gene are SEHNR and FQNEAQ (reference sequence). V was shortened by 5 bases and J by 0 bases, with 24 bases between the two germline ends. CDR3 DNA: TGTGCCAGCAGCCCTCCCGGGACAAGCTCTACTTCTAGCACAGATACGCAGTATTTT. Its translation is CASSPPGTSSTSSTDTQYF.